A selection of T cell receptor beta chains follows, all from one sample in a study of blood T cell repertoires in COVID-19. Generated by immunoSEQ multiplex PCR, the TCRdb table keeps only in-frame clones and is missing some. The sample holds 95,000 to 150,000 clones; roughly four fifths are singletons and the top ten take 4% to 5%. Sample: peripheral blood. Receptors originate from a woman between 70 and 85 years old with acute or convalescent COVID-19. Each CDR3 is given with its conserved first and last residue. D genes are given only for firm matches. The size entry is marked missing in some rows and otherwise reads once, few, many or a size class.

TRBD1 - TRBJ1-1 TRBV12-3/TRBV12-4 CASSRGQGGAFF TGTGCCAGCAGCCGGGGACAGGGTGGGGCTTTCTTT
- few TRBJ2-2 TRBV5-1 CASSGGAGDTGELFF TGCGCCAGCAGCGGCGGGGCAGGAGACACCGGGGAGCTGTTTTTT
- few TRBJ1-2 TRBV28 CASTNPGGPVSSYGYTF TGTGCCAGCACCAACCCCGGGGGGCCTGTCAGTTCGTATGGCTACACCTTC
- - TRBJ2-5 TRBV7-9 CASSSSADSWAKTQYF TGTGCCAGCAGCTCTTCAGCGGACTCGTGGGCAAAGACCCAGTACTTC
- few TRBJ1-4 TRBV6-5 CASRGEGEKLFF TGTGCCAGCAGGGGGGAGGGGGAAAAACTGTTTTTT
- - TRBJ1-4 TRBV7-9 CASSSLHRQGSPKLFF TGTGCCAGCAGCTCGCTACACAGGCAGGGGTCCCCAAAACTGTTTTTT
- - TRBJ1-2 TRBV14 CASSQDSRPYYGYTF TGTGCCAGCAGCCAAGATTCCAGGCCTTACTATGGCTACACCTTC
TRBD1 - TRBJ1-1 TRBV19 CASNRDRLNTEAFF TGTGCCAGTAACCGGGACAGATTGAACACTGAAGCTTTCTTT
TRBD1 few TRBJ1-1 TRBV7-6 CASSLATSRGLNTEAFF TGTGCCAGCAGCTTAGCTACAAGCAGGGGGTTGAACACTGAAGCTTTCTTT
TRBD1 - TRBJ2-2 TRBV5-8 CASSPTGGAGNTGELFF TGTGCCAGCAGCCCGACAGGGGGCGCGGGGAACACCGGGGAGCTGTTTTTT
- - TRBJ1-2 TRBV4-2 CASSQDEATSYGYTF TGTGCCAGCAGCCAAGACGAGGCAACCTCCTATGGCTACACCTTC
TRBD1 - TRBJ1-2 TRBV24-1 CATNNLTGEVGGYTF TGTGCCACCAATAACTTGACAGGGGAGGTGGGTGGCTACACCTTC
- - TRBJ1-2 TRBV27 CASSRSRGYGYTF TGTGCCAGCAGTCGGAGCCGGGGCTATGGCTACACCTTC
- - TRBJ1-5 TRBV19 CASSGRGASNQPQHF TGTGCCAGTAGTGGGAGGGGGGCGAGCAATCAGCCCCAGCATTTT
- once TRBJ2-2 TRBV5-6 CASSLIRLANTGELFF TGTGCCAGCAGCTTGATCAGGCTCGCGAACACCGGGGAGCTGTTTTTT
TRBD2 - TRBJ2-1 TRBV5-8 CASSTSGGPFF TGTGCCAGCAGCACTAGCGGGGGCCCCTTCTTC
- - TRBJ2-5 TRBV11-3 CASTRTEETQYF TGTGCCAGCACCCGGACAGAAGAGACCCAGTACTTC
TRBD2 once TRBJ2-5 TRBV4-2 CASSSGLAGGALGETQYF TGTGCCAGCAGCTCCGGACTAGCGGGGGGGGCCTTGGGAGAGACCCAGTACTTC
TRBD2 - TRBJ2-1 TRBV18 CASSPQARGGYNEQFF TGTGCCAGCTCACCACAGGCGCGGGGGGGATACAATGAGCAGTTCTTC
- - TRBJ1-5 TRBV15 CATSWGSVDNQPQHF TGTGCCACCAGCTGGGGCAGCGTAGATAACCAGCCCCAGCATTTT
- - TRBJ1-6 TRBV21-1 CASSMKTGNYNSPLHF TGTGCCAGCAGCATGAAGACAGGGAATTATAATTCACCCCTCCACTTT
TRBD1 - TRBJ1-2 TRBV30 CAWNPGQTNYGYTF TGTGCCTGGAACCCGGGACAGACTAACTATGGCTACACCTTC
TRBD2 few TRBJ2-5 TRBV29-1 CSGTGTSEETQYF TGCAGCGGTACCGGGACTAGCGAAGAGACCCAGTACTTC
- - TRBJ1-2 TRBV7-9 CASSLALEGRNGYTF TGTGCCAGCAGCTTAGCGCTGGAGGGGCGAAATGGCTACACCTTC
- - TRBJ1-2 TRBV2 CASSATTINYGYTF TGTGCCAGCAGTGCGACAACGATTAACTATGGCTACACCTTC
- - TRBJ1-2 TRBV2 CASRKGVLYGYTF TGTGCCAGCAGAAAGGGGGTGTTATATGGCTACACCTTC
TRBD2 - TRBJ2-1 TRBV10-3 CAISGGGRRYNEQFF TGTGCCATCAGTGGAGGCGGGAGGCGCTACAATGAGCAGTTCTTC
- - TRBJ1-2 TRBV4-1 CASSPGVGYTF TGCGCCAGCAGTCCGGGGGTTGGCTACACCTTC
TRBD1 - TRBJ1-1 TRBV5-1 CASSWGQMNTEAFF TGCGCCAGCAGCTGGGGACAGATGAACACTGAAGCTTTCTTT
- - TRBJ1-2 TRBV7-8 CASSLEQMTGYTF TGTGCCAGCAGCTTAGAACAGATGACTGGCTACACCTTC
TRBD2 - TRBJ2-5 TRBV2 CASSDLLGLAGGRETQYF TGTGCCAGCAGTGATCTTCTCGGACTAGCGGGGGGCCGAGAGACCCAGTACTTC
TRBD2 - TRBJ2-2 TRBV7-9 CASRSPGTSGAGELFF TGTGCCAGCAGGTCGCCCGGGACTAGCGGGGCCGGGGAGCTGTTTTTT
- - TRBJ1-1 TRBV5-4 CASWDNWNTEAFF TGTGCCAGTTGGGACAATTGGAACACTGAAGCTTTCTTT
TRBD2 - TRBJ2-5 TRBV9 CASSVVGGGLEETQYF TGTGCCAGCAGCGTAGTCGGCGGGGGACTAGAAGAGACCCAGTACTTC
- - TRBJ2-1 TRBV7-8 CASSLARENEQFF TGTGCCAGCAGCTTAGCACGTGAGAATGAGCAGTTCTTC
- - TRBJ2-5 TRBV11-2 CASSSGETQYF TGTGCCAGCAGCTCGGGAGAGACCCAGTACTTC
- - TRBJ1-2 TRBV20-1 CSAGGRGYTF TGCAGTGCAGGAGGGCGAGGCTACACCTTC
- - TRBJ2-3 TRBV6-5 CASLWTEPTDTQYF TGTGCCAGCCTATGGACAGAACCCACAGATACGCAGTATTTT
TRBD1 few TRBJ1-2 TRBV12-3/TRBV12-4 CASSLTGAGNTF TGTGCCAGCAGCCTTACAGGGGCGGGGAACACCTTC
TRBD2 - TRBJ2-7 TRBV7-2 CASSLDMAGDYEQYF TGTGCCAGCAGCTTAGATATGGCGGGGGATTACGAGCAGTACTTC
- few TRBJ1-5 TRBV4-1 CASSRNRDQPQHF TGCGCCAGCAGCCGAAACAGGGATCAGCCCCAGCATTTT
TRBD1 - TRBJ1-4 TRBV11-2 CASRGQAGEKLFF TGTGCCAGCAGAGGACAGGCGGGGGAAAAACTGTTTTTT
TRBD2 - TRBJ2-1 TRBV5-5 CASSLNGLRLAGGWNEQFF TGTGCCAGCAGCTTAAATGGGCTCCGACTAGCGGGGGGGTGGAATGAGCAGTTCTTC
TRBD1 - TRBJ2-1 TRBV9 CASSTTGTGSYNEQFF TGTGCCAGCAGTACTACCGGGACAGGGTCCTACAATGAGCAGTTCTTC
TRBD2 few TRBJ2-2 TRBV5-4 CASSWPWQGGSTGELFF TGTGCCAGCAGCTGGCCGTGGCAGGGCGGGAGCACCGGGGAGCTGTTTTTT
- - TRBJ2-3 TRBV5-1 CASSGGAGDTQYF TGCGCCAGCAGCGGGGGGGCCGGGGATACGCAGTATTTT
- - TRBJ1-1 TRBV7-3 CASSASQVTEAFF TGTGCCAGCAGCGCCTCTCAGGTCACTGAAGCTTTCTTT
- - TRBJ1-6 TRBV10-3 CAINEVRGSPLHF TGTGCCATAAATGAAGTAAGGGGTTCACCCCTCCACTTT
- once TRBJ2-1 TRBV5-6 CASSPQGVWDNEQFF TGTGCCAGCAGCCCCCAGGGCGTTTGGGACAATGAGCAGTTCTTC
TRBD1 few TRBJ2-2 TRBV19 CASLRTGVRDTGELFF TGTGCCAGTCTCAGGACAGGGGTAAGGGACACCGGGGAGCTGTTTTTT
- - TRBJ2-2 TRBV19 CASSIGFTGELFF TGTGCCAGTAGTATCGGGTTCACCGGGGAGCTGTTTTTT
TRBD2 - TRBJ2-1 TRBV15 CATSRDQAGGHNEQFF TGTGCCACCAGCAGAGATCAGGCGGGGGGGCATAATGAGCAGTTCTTC
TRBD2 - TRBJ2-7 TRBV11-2 CASSLDVTSGYEQYF TGTGCCAGCAGCTTAGATGTGACTAGCGGGTACGAGCAGTACTTC